A single sample gave rise to the 7 T cell receptor beta chains below, sequenced in a study of cytomegalovirus exposure and HLA in healthy donors. A multiplex PCR was run with 60 Vbeta primers and 13 Jbeta primers. The protocol was immunoSEQ multiplex PCR, while the TCRdb copy is restricted to in-frame clones and leaves out a portion. This sample's table reports about 44,000 clones. Sequencing was carried out using PBMCs. These receptors were taken from a male donor in good health and CMV-seronegative.

This rearrangement joins TRBV11-3 to TRBJ2-2, with TRBD1 matching over 11 bases. V trimming: 4 bases; J trimming: 7 bases; junction bases outside the gene matches: 14. This CDR3 contains 18 residues. CDR1 and CDR2 from the germline V gene are SGHNT and YENEEA. CDR3 region: CASSSGQGARGVVGELFF. For the CDR3, the DNA is TGTGCCAGCAGCTCCGGACAGGGGGCGCGAGGTGTGGTCGGGGAGCTGTTTTTT.

This chain joins TRBV6-5 and TRBJ2-5, with D tentatively TRBD1 (6 bases). Gene TRBJ2-7 matches the end of the DNA better, so the J call may be wrong. Germline V gives CDR1 MNHEY, CDR2 SVGAGI. CDR3 length: 14 amino acids. The CDR3 loop reads CATFSTGRPYEQYF. The CDR3 DNA sequence: TGTGCCACCTTCTCGACAGGTAGACCCTACGAGCAGTACTTC.

The V gene is TRBV2, the J gene TRBJ2-2; TRBD1 agrees at 8 bases. V shed 6 bases and J 8 bases; nucleotides not matched to a gene: 5. The CDR3 sequence is 13 residues long. Germline V gene lookup returns CDR1 SNHLY and CDR2 FYNNEI. The CDR3 region has the DNA TGTGCCAGCAGCGGACAGGGTTTGGGGGAGCTGTTTTTT. It is translated as CASSGQGLGELFF.

V is TRBV18 and J is TRBJ2-1, with 9 nucleotides matching TRBD2. Germline lookup yields CDR1 KGHSH and CDR2 LQKENI. The junction had 3 bases not matched to a gene; V was cut back by 2 bases and J by 4 bases. This CDR3 is built from 15 residues. The CDR3 nucleotides are TGTGCCAGCTCACCAGCGGGAGGGGTATACAATGAGCAGTTCTTC. Its protein product is CASSPAGGVYNEQFF. Supplemented by reference TRBV18 and TRBJ2-1, the full variable domain reads NAGVMQNPRHLVRRRGQEARLRCSPMKGHSHVYWYRQLPEEGLKFMVYLQKENIIDESGMPKERFSAEFPKEGPSILRIQQVVRGDSAAYFCASSPAGGVYNEQFFGPGTRLTVL.

The genes are TRBV18 and TRBJ1-4; D may be TRBD1 (6 bases). The CDR3 has 16 residues. Trimming left V 6 bases short and J 4 bases short, with 18 bases between. Germline CDR1 reads KGHSH; CDR2 reads LQKENI. This chain's CDR3 is CASSPEAGVLNEKLFF. The DNA of the CDR3 is TGTGCCAGCTCCCCAGAGGCAGGGGTCCTTAATGAAAAACTGTTTTTT. Drawing the rest from reference TRBV18 and TRBJ1-4, the complete variable domain is NAGVMQNPRHLVRRRGQEARLRCSPMKGHSHVYWYRQLPEEGLKFMVYLQKENIIDESGMPKERFSAEFPKEGPSILRIQQVVRGDSAAYFCASSPEAGVLNEKLFFGSGTQLSVL.

V is TRBV6-4 and J is TRBJ2-3; D possibly corresponds to TRBD1 (6 bases). CDR1 MRHNA and CDR2 SNTAGT come from the germline V gene. This CDR3 contains 15 residues. The V end was cut by 6 bases, the J end by 1 base, with 14 bases between. The CDR3 nucleotides read TGTGCCAGCAGCGTCGACAGGCTACGCACAGATACGCAGTATTTT. This sequence encodes CASSVDRLRTDTQYF.

The V gene is TRBV16, the J gene TRBJ2-2; D unresolved. This CDR3 contains 13 residues. The V and J ends lost 2 bases and 7 bases respectively, with 8 bases between them. CDR1 is KGHSY, CDR2 FQNENV, per germline. CDR3 in amino acids: CASSQGRNGELFF. DNA of the CDR3: TGTGCCAGCAGCCAAGGCCGTAACGGGGAGCTGTTTTTT.